A selection of T cell receptor beta chains follows, all from one sample in a study of cytomegalovirus exposure and HLA in healthy donors. Method: immunoSEQ multiplex PCR; TCRdb's copy keeps in-frame clones and lacks some. The sample consists of roughly 82,000 clones, around 74% of them appearing once. Sequenced material: PBMCs. The receptors come from a woman in her forties or fifties in good health and CMV-seropositive. Both conserved end residues are part of each CDR3. Fields, in order: V gene, D gene, CDR3 length, clone size, J gene, CDR3 DNA, CDR3 protein. The D gene is left open where the match is weak. Some rows mark clone size as missing; the rest say once, few, many or name a class of expanded clone.

TRBV7-8	-	16	-	TRBJ1-1	TGTGCCAGCAGCTCCCCCCCGGGGGGGGTAATGGCTGAAGCTTTCTTT	CASSSPPGGVMAEAFF
TRBV2	-	14	few	TRBJ1-1	TGTGCCGGAAGTCAAAGTCGGGGGAACACTGAAGCTTTCTTT	CAGSQSRGNTEAFF
TRBV5-1	TRBD2	16	-	TRBJ2-1	TGCGCCAGCAGCTTGGTTTTTAGCGGGGTCTACAATGAGCAGTTCTTC	CASSLVFSGVYNEQFF
TRBV28	-	12	many	TRBJ2-2	TGTGCCAGCAGTCCGAGGTCCGGGGAGCTGTTTTTT	CASSPRSGELFF
TRBV1	-	18	-	TRBJ2-3	TGCACCAGCAGCCAAGATAAGACTAGCGGGGCGAGCACAGATACGCAGTATTTT	CTSSQDKTSGASTDTQYF
TRBV7-9	-	15	-	TRBJ2-5	TGTGCCAGCAGCGGGGGGGCGACGGGTTGGGAGACCCAGTACTTC	CASSGGATGWETQYF
TRBV29-1	TRBD1	13	few	TRBJ1-2	TGCAGCGTAGCAGGGGGCCTTAACTATGGCTACACCTTC	CSVAGGLNYGYTF
TRBV2	TRBD1	16	few	TRBJ2-2	TGTGCCAGCAGTTTGGGGCGGACAGGGTACACCGGGGAGCTGTTTTTT	CASSLGRTGYTGELFF
TRBV12-5	-	13	-	TRBJ1-5	TGTGCTAGTGGTTTGACGGGGAATCAGCCCCAGCATTTT	CASGLTGNQPQHF
TRBV6-1	-	15	few	TRBJ1-5	TGTGCCAGCAGTCCGGCCGGGAGGGCCAATCAGCCCCAGCATTTT	CASSPAGRANQPQHF
TRBV30	-	14	-	TRBJ1-2	TGTGCCTGGGAAGGCCGGCGGGGGCTCTATGGCTACACCTTC	CAWEGRRGLYGYTF
TRBV30	-	15	once	TRBJ2-1	TGTGCCTGGAGTGTCGGGCTAGCGCATCAATCAGAGCAGTTCTTC	CAWSVGLAHQSEQFF
TRBV27	TRBD2	15	-	TRBJ2-1	TGTGCCAGCAGTCCAGGGACTAGTGGCGACAATGAGCAGTTCTTC	CASSPGTSGDNEQFF
TRBV7-9	-	14	-	TRBJ2-2	TGTGCCAGCAGACTGAACAGGGATCCCGGGGAGCTGTTTTTT	CASRLNRDPGELFF
TRBV6-5	-	15	-	TRBJ2-5	TGTGCCAGCAGGGGAACAGGCCGTACCCAAGAGACCCAGTACTTC	CASRGTGRTQETQYF
TRBV9	-	16	-	TRBJ1-4	TGTGCCAGCAGCGATGAGGCCAGACCCCGAAATGAAAAACTGTTTTTT	CASSDEARPRNEKLFF
TRBV6-5	-	14	few	TRBJ1-5	TGTGCCAGCAGACCGAGAGGGATGGGGCAGCCCCAGCATTTT	CASRPRGMGQPQHF
TRBV11-2	TRBD1	15	-	TRBJ2-7	TGTGCCAGCAGCTTAGCCGGGACAGGTACCTACGAGCAGTACTTC	CASSLAGTGTYEQYF
TRBV6-5	-	11	-	TRBJ1-1	TGTGCCGCCCAAGGGAGCACTGAAGCTTTCTTT	CAAQGSTEAFF
TRBV27	-	14	-	TRBJ2-1	TGTGCCAGCAGACGAACAGGCTCCTACAATGAGCAGTTCTTC	CASRRTGSYNEQFF
TRBV19	TRBD1	18	-	TRBJ2-2	TGTGCCAGTAGTATAGGAGGAGGCAGGGGGCTGGACACCGGGGAGCTGTTTTTT	CASSIGGGRGLDTGELFF
TRBV6-1	TRBD2	16	-	TRBJ2-1	TGTGCCAGCAGTGAAGCGCTTCGGGACTACTCCCATGAGCAGTTCTTC	CASSEALRDYSHEQFF
TRBV7-7	-	12	-	TRBJ2-5	TGTGCTAGCTCCGACTTGGGAGAGACCCAGTACTTC	CASSDLGETQYF
TRBV19	-	13	-	TRBJ1-4	TGTGCCAGTAGCCTGCCAGAAAATGAAAAACTGTTTTTT	CASSLPENEKLFF
TRBV2	-	17	-	TRBJ2-6	TGTGCCAGCAGTGAAGTCAATCCAGGGGTTGGGGCCAACGTCCTGACTTTC	CASSEVNPGVGANVLTF
TRBV6-4	-	15	-	TRBJ1-1	TGTGCCAGCAGTGATACGATTGACCAGGGCGCTGAAGCTTTCTTT	CASSDTIDQGAEAFF
TRBV7-8	-	15	-	TRBJ2-3	TGTGCCAGCAGGTCTTGGGCACCGAGCACAGATACGCAGTATTTT	CASRSWAPSTDTQYF
TRBV30	TRBD1	12	-	TRBJ1-5	TGTGCCTGGGGGACAGTCAATCAGCCCCAGCATTTT	CAWGTVNQPQHF
TRBV5-1	-	14	-	TRBJ2-4	TGCGCCAGCAGCTTGGGGCTCCTCGGGGACATTCAGTACTTC	CASSLGLLGDIQYF
TRBV2	-	14	once	TRBJ1-5	TGTGCCAGCAGTTACGGGAGCGGCAATCAGCCCCAGCATTTT	CASSYGSGNQPQHF
TRBV25-1	TRBD1	14	-	TRBJ1-1	TGTGCCAGCACTGGCCTATTACAGGGGACTGAAGCTTTCTTT	CASTGLLQGTEAFF
TRBV10-1	-	16	-	TRBJ2-1	TGCGCCAGCAGCCCCCTCGGGGGACGGTCCTACAATGAGCAGTTCTTC	CASSPLGGRSYNEQFF
TRBV5-6	TRBD2	14	-	TRBJ2-3	TGTGCCAGCAGCACTAGCGGTCTCACAGATACGCAGTATTTT	CASSTSGLTDTQYF
TRBV6-1	TRBD2	15	-	TRBJ2-1	TGTGCCAGCAGTGAACTAGCGGGAGGCCAAAATGAGCAGTTCTTC	CASSELAGGQNEQFF
TRBV6-4	TRBD1	15	-	TRBJ2-7	TGTGCCAGCAGCCCCGACGGGACAGCCTCCTACGAGCAGTACTTC	CASSPDGTASYEQYF
TRBV5-1	-	16	-	TRBJ1-2	TGCGCCAGCAGCCCGGGGGGGAGAATTTTTAACTATGGCTACACCTTC	CASSPGGRIFNYGYTF
TRBV6-1	TRBD1	14	-	TRBJ2-7	TGTGCCAGCAGTGGGGGACAGGGCACCTACGAGCAGTACTTC	CASSGGQGTYEQYF
TRBV14	-	14	once	TRBJ1-4	TGTGCCAGCAGCCAAGATCCGGTAGTAGGGGACATGTTTTTT	CASSQDPVVGDMFF
TRBV6-5	-	11	-	TRBJ2-1	TGTGCCAGCAGTTCGCAGGGAGGGCAGTTCTTC	CASSSQGGQFF
TRBV27	TRBD1	14	-	TRBJ2-7	TGTGCCAGCAGTTCGGGACAGTTTGCCTACGAGCAGTACTTC	CASSSGQFAYEQYF
TRBV5-4	TRBD2	16	-	TRBJ2-1	TGTGCCAGCAGCTTGGTGGGACTAGCGGGAGTCAATGAGCAGTTCTTC	CASSLVGLAGVNEQFF
TRBV15	-	15	-	TRBJ1-4	TGTGCCACCAGCAGAGACCCCGCTTCCCGGGAAAAACTGTTTTTT	CATSRDPASREKLFF
TRBV7-2	-	14	-	TRBJ1-2	TGTGCCAGCAGCTTAGGTACAGGGTACTATGGCTACACCTTC	CASSLGTGYYGYTF
TRBV29-1	-	14	-	TRBJ2-7	TGCAGCGTTGGACTAGTCGTGGACAATTCCGAGCAGTACTTC	CSVGLVVDNSEQYF
TRBV10-3	-	14	-	TRBJ2-3	TGTGCCACCCAAGGGGGGGGTCCCCGAGATACGCAGTATTTT	CATQGGGPRDTQYF
TRBV7-6	TRBD2	18	-	TRBJ2-3	TGTGCCAGCAGCCGAACGGGGACTAGCGGGAGGGTTACAGATACGCAGTATTTT	CASSRTGTSGRVTDTQYF
TRBV18	-	15	-	TRBJ1-1	TGTGCCAGCTCACCACTGGAGATGGGGAACACTGAAGCTTTCTTT	CASSPLEMGNTEAFF
TRBV5-6	TRBD2	17	-	TRBJ2-1	TGTGCCAGCAGCTTTCTTCCCGCCAGCGGGAGATACGATGAGCAGTTCTTC	CASSFLPASGRYDEQFF
TRBV6-6	-	12	-	TRBJ2-3	TGTGCCAGCAGCGACTCTGGAGATACGCAGTATTTT	CASSDSGDTQYF
TRBV9	TRBD1	15	-	TRBJ1-4	TGTGCCAGCAGCGTTCAGACAGGGGTCCGAGAAAAACTGTTTTTT	CASSVQTGVREKLFF
TRBV5-8	-	15	-	TRBJ1-5	TGTGCCAGCAGCTTGGCGTCAGGGGCTTATCAGCCCCAGCATTTT	CASSLASGAYQPQHF
TRBV10-3	TRBD1	12	-	TRBJ2-7	TGTGCCGCTCGGGACAGCTCCTACGAGCAGTACTTC	CAARDSSYEQYF
TRBV2	-	15	few	TRBJ1-6	TGTGCCAGCAGATACAGGGACCTAGATAATTCACCCCTCCACTTT	CASRYRDLDNSPLHF
TRBV27	TRBD2	15	-	TRBJ2-7	TGTGCCAGCAGTCTTACGGGAGGAAAGGACTACGAGCAGTACTTC	CASSLTGGKDYEQYF